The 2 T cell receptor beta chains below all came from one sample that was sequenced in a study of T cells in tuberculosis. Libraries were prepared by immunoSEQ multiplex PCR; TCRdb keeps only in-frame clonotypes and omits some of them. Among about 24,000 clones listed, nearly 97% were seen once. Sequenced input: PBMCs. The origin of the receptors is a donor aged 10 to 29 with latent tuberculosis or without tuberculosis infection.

CDR3 DNA sequence: TGTGCTAAGAACGACGGAGGGAACACTGAAGCTTTCTTT. Protein product: CAKNDGGNTEAFF. This sequence joins TRBV12-5 and TRBJ1-1, with D hard to call. CDR3 length: 13 residues. CDR1 and CDR2 from the germline V gene are LGHNT and FRNRAP. V was shortened by 10 bases and J by 1 base, with 13 bases between the two germline ends. Full variable domain (rest looked up from reference TRBV12-5 and TRBJ1-1): DARVTQTPRHKVTEMGQEVTMRCQPILGHNTVFWYRQTMMQGLELLAYFRNRAPLDDSGMPKDRFSAEMPDATLATLKIQPSEPRDSAVYFCAKNDGGNTEAFFGQGTRLTVV.

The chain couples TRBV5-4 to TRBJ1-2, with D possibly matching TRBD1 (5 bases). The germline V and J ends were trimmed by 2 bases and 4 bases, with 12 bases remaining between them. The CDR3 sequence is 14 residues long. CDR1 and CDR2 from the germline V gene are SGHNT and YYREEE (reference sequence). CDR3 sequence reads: CASSLTGVGYGYTF. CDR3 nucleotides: TGTGCCAGCAGCTTAACAGGCGTCGGCTATGGCTACACCTTC.